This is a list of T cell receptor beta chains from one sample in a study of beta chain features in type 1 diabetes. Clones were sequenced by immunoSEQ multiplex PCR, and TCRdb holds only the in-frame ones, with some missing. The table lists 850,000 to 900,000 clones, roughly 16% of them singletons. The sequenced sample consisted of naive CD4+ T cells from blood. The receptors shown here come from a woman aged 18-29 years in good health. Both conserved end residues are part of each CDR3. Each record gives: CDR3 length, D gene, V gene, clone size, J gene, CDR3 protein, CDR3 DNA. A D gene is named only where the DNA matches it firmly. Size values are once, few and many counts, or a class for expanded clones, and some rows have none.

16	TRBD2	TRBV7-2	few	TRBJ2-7	CASSSSPGTTSYEQYF	TGTGCCAGCAGCTCGAGTCCCGGGACTACCAGCTACGAGCAGTACTTC
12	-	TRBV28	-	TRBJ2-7	CASSSRSYEQYF	TGTGCCAGCAGCTCGCGCTCCTACGAGCAGTACTTC
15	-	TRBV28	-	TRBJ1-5	CASTPSLGSNQPQHF	TGTGCCAGCACCCCATCGTTAGGTAGCAATCAGCCCCAGCATTTT
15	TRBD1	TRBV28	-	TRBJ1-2	CASSAVGQGIRGYTF	TGTGCCAGCAGTGCCGTGGGACAGGGTATTCGTGGCTACACCTTC
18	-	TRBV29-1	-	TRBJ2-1	CSVPIPLGPTLSYNEQFF	TGCAGCGTGCCAATCCCATTAGGACCAACCCTGTCCTACAATGAGCAGTTCTTC
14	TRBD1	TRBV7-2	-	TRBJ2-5	CASSLQGARETQYF	TGTGCCAGCAGCTTACAGGGGGCACGTGAGACCCAGTACTTC
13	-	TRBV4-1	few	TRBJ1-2	CASSQVRVEGYTF	TGCGCCAGCAGCCAAGTCCGGGTTGAGGGCTACACCTTC
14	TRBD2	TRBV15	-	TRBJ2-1	CATSRAGGNNEQFF	TGTGCCACCAGCAGAGCGGGAGGAAATAATGAGCAGTTCTTC
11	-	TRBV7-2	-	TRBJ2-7	CASGTGYEQYF	TGTGCCAGCGGCACGGGCTACGAGCAGTACTTC
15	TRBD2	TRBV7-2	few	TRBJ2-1	CASSLSGGGYNEQFF	TGTGCCAGCAGCTTAAGCGGGGGTGGCTACAATGAGCAGTTCTTC
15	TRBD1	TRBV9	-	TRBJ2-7	CASSVATGGFYEQYF	TGTGCCAGCAGCGTCGCGACAGGGGGCTTCTACGAGCAGTACTTC
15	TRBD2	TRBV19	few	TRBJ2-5	CASTNSGRYGETQYF	TGTGCCAGTACCAATAGCGGGAGATACGGGGAGACCCAGTACTTC
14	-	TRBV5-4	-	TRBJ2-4	CASGPGGVKNIQYF	TGTGCCAGCGGACCAGGAGGCGTCAAAAACATTCAGTACTTC
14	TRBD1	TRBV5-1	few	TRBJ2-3	CASTQDRQTDTQYF	TGCGCCAGCACCCAGGACAGGCAAACAGATACGCAGTATTTT
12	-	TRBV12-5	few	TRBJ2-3	CASGLGPDTQYF	TGTGCTAGTGGTTTGGGGCCAGATACGCAGTATTTT
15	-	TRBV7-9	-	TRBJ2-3	CASSLAPPRPDTQYF	TGTGCCAGCAGCTTAGCCCCTCCGAGGCCAGATACGCAGTATTTT
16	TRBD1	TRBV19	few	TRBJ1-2	CASSILRPGTGHGYTF	TGTGCCAGTAGTATCCTACGGCCCGGGACAGGGCATGGCTACACCTTC
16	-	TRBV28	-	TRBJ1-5	CASSPEGAYSNQPQHF	TGTGCCAGCAGCCCCGAGGGCGCTTATAGCAATCAGCCCCAGCATTTT
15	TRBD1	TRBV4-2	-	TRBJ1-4	CASSQDDRVSQKLFF	TGTGCCAGCAGCCAGGACGACAGGGTCTCTCAAAAACTGTTTTTT
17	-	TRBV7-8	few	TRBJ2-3	CASSLRGFAGRLDTQYF	TGTGCCAGCAGCTTAAGGGGATTTGCGGGGAGATTGGATACGCAGTATTTT
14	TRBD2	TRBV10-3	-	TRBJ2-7	CATHGGLASYEQYF	TGTGCCACCCACGGAGGACTAGCCTCCTACGAGCAGTACTTC
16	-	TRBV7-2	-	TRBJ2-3	CASSLDPGVSTDTQYF	TGTGCCAGCAGCTTAGATCCAGGGGTTTCAACAGATACGCAGTATTTT
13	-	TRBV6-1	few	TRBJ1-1	CASSERERVEAFF	TGTGCCAGCAGTGAACGGGAAAGGGTTGAAGCTTTCTTT
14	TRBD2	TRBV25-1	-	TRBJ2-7	CASSSREGPYEQYF	TGTGCCAGCAGTTCGCGGGAGGGGCCCTACGAGCAGTACTTC
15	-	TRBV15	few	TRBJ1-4	CATSRDKSPREKLFF	TGTGCCACCAGCAGAGATAAGTCTCCTCGGGAAAAACTGTTTTTT
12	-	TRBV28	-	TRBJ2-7	CATRPGFYEQYF	TGTGCCACCCGTCCGGGTTTCTACGAGCAGTACTTC
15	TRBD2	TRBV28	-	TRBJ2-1	CASNLAGGPYNEQFF	TGTGCCAGCAATCTAGCGGGAGGGCCTTACAATGAGCAGTTCTTC
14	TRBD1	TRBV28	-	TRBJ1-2	CASIKRGRGNGYTF	TGTGCCAGCATCAAGAGGGGGCGAGGTAATGGCTACACCTTC
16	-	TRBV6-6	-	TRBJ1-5	CASSYGTWLQNQPQHF	TGTGCCAGCAGTTACGGGACATGGCTCCAGAATCAGCCCCAGCATTTT
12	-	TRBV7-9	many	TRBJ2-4	CASSFGDDIQYF	TGTGCCAGCAGCTTCGGGGACGACATTCAGTACTTC
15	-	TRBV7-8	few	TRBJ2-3	CASSFEQGLADTQYF	TGTGCCAGCAGCTTCGAGCAGGGCCTGGCAGATACGCAGTATTTT
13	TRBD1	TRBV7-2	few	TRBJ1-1	CASRNTGGTEAFF	TGTGCCAGCAGGAATACAGGGGGCACTGAAGCTTTCTTT
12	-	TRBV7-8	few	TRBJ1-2	CASSSTNYGYTF	TGTGCCAGCAGCTCTACTAACTATGGCTACACCTTC
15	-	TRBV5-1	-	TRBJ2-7	CASSLVVAEIYEQYF	TGCGCCAGCAGCTTGGTAGTCGCGGAGATCTACGAGCAGTACTTC
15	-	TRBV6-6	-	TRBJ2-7	CASSYRPGASYEQYF	TGTGCCAGCAGTTACCGGCCTGGGGCCTCCTACGAGCAGTACTTC
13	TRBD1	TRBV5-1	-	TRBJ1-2	CASSLDRGNGYTF	TGCGCCAGCAGCTTGGACAGGGGGAACGGCTACACCTTC
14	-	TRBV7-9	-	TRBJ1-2	CASSKRTELYGYTF	TGTGCCAGCAGCAAAAGGACAGAGCTCTATGGCTACACCTTC
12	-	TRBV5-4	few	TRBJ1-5	CASSFQNQPQHF	TGTGCCAGCAGCTTTCAGAATCAGCCCCAGCATTTT
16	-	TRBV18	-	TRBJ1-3	CASSPPSGAPRNTIYF	TGTGCCAGCTCACCACCGTCGGGGGCGCCTCGAAACACCATATATTTT
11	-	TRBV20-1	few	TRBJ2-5	CSAPLRGTQYF	TGCAGTGCTCCCCTCCGGGGGACCCAGTACTTC
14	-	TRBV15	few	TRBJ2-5	CATSRKRGAETQYF	TGTGCCACCAGCAGAAAAAGGGGTGCCGAGACCCAGTACTTC
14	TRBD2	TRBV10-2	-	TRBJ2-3	CASGLAGDTDTQYF	TGCGCCAGCGGACTAGCGGGAGACACAGATACGCAGTATTTT